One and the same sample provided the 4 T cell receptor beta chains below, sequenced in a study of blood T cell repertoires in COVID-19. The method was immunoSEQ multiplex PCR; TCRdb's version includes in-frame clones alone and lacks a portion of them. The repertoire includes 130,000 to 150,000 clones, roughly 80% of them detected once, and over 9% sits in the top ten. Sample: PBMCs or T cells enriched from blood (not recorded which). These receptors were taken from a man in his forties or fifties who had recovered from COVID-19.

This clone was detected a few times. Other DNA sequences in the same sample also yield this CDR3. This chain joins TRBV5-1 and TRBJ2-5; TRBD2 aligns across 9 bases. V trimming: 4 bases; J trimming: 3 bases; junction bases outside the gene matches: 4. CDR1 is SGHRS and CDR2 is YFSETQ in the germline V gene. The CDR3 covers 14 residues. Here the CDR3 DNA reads TGCGCCAGCAGCCTTTTAGCGGGGGAAGAGACCCAGTACTTC. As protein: CASSLLAGEETQYF.

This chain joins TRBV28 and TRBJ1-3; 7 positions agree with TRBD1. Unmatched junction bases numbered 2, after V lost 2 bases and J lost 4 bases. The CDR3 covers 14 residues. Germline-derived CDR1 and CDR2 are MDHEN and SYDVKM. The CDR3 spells CASSLADRGNTIYF. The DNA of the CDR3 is TGTGCCAGCAGTTTAGCGGACAGGGGAAACACCATATATTTT.

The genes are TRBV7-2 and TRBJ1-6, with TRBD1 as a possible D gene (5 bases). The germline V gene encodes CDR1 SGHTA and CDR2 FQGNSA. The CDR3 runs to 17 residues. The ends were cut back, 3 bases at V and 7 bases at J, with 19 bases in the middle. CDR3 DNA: TGTGCCAGCAGCTTCGCCGCCTTGGGGGGGGTGAATTCACCCCTCCACTTT. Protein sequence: CASSFAALGGVNSPLHF.

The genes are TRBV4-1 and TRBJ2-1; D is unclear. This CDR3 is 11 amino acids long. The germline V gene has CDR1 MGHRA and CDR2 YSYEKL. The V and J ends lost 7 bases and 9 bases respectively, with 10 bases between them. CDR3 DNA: TGCGCCAGCAAAGGAGAGGTTGAGCAGTTCTTC. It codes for CASKGEVEQFF.